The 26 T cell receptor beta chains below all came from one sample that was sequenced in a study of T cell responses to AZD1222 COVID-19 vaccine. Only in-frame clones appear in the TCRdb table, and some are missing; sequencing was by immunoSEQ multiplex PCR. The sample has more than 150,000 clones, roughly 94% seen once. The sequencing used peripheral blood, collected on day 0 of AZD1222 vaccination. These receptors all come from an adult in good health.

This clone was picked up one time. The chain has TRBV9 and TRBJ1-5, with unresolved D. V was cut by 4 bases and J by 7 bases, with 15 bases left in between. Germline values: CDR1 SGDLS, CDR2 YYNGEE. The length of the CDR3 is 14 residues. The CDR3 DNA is TGTGCCAGCAGCCGGCGTCCGGCGGGGCAGCCCCAGCATTTT. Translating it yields CASSRRPAGQPQHF.

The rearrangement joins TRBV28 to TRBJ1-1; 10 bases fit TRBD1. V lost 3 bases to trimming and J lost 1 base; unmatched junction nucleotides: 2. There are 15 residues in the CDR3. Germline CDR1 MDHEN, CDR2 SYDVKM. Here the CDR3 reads CASSLGDRGNTEAFF. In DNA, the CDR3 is TGTGCCAGCAGTTTGGGGGACAGGGGGAACACTGAAGCTTTCTTT.

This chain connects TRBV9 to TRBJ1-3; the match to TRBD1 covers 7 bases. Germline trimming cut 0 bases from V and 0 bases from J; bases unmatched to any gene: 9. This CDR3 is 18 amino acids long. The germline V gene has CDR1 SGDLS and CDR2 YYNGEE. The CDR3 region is CASSVGFSGGTSGNTIYF. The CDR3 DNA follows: TGTGCCAGCAGCGTAGGGTTTTCAGGGGGGACCTCTGGAAACACCATATATTTT.

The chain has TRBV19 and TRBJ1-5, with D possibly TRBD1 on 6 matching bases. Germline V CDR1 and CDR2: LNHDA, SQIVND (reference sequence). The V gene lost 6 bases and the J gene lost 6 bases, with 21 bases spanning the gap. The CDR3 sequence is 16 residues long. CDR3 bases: TGTGCCAGTAGGAAGGGGGGCAGGGCCCGCGGTCAGCCCCAGCATTTT. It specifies CASRKGGRARGQPQHF.

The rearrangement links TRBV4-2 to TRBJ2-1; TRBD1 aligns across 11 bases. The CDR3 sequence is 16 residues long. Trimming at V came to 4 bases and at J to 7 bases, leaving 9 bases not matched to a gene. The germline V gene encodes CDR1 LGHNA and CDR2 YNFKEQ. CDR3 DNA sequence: TGTGCCAGCAGCCTAACCGGGGGACAGGGGGTGAATGAGCAGTTCTTC. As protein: CASSLTGGQGVNEQFF.

The CDR3 spells CASSMIIEQFF. DNA of the CDR3: TGTGCCAGCAGCATGATTATTGAGCAGTTCTTC. The V call is TRBV7-8, the J call TRBJ2-1; D call uncertain. The CDR3 length is 11 residues. Germline V gene sequence: CDR1 SGHVS, CDR2 FQNEAQ. Trimming took 5 bases from V and 9 from J, leaving 8 bases between them.

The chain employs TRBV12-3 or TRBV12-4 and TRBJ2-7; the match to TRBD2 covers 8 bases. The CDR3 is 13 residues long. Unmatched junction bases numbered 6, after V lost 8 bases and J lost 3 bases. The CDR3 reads CASQAGANYEQYF. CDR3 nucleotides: TGTGCCAGCCAAGCGGGAGCGAACTACGAGCAGTACTTC.

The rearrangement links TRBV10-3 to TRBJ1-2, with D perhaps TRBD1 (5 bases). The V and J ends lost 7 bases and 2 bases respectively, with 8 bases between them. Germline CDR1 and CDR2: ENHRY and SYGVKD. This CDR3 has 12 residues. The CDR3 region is CAIKGRNYGYTF. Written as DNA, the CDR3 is TGTGCCATCAAGGGACGGAACTATGGCTACACCTTC.

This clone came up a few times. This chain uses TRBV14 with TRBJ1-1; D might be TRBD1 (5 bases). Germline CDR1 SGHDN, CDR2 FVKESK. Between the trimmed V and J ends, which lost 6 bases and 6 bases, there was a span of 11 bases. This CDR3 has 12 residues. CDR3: CASRHLGAEAFF. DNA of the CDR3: TGTGCCAGCAGACACTTAGGGGCTGAAGCTTTCTTT.

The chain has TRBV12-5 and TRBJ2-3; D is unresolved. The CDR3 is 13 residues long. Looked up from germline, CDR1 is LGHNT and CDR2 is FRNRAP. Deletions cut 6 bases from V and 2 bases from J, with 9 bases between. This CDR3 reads CASGATLTDTQYF. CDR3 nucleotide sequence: TGTGCTAGTGGAGCAACACTCACAGATACGCAGTATTTT. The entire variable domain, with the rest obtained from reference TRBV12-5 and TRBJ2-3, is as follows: DARVTQTPRHKVTEMGQEVTMRCQPILGHNTVFWYRQTMMQGLELLAYFRNRAPLDDSGMPKDRFSAEMPDATLATLKIQPSEPRDSAVYFCASGATLTDTQYFGPGTRLTVL.

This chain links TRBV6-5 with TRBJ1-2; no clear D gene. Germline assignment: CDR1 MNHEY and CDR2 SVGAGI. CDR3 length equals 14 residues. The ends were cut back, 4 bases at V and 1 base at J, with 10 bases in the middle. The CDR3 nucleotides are TGTGCCAGCAGTTCCCTGTTTTTTAACTATGGCTACACCTTC. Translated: CASSSLFFNYGYTF.

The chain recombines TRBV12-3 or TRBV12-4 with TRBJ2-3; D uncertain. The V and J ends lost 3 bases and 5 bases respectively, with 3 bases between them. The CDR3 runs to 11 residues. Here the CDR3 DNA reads TGTGCCAGCAGTTTTCAAGATACGCAGTATTTT. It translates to CASSFQDTQYF.

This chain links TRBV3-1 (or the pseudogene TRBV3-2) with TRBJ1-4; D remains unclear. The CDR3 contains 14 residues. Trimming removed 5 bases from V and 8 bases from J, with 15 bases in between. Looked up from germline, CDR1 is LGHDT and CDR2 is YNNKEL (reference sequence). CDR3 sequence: CASSSRASGEKLFF. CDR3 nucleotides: TGTGCCAGCAGCTCACGGGCCTCCGGGGAAAAACTGTTTTTT.

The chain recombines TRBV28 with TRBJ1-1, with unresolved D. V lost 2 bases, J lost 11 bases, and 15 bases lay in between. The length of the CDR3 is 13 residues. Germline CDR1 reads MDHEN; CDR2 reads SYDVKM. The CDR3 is CASSLRQRRSAFF. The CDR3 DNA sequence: TGTGCCAGCAGTTTAAGGCAGCGCCGCTCGGCTTTCTTT.

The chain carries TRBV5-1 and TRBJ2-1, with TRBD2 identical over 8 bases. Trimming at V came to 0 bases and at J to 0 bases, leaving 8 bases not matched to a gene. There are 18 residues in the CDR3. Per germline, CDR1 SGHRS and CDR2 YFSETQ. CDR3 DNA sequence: TGCGCCAGCAGCTTGGCCGCCGGGAGGGCCAGCTCCTACAATGAGCAGTTCTTC. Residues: CASSLAAGRASSYNEQFF.

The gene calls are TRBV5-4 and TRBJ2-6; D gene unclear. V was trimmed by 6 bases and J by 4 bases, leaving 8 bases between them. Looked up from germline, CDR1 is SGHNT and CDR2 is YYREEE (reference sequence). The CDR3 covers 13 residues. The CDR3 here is CASTIPGANVLTF. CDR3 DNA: TGTGCCAGCACCATTCCAGGGGCCAACGTCCTGACTTTC. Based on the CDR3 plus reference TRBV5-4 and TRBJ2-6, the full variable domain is ETGVTQSPTHLIKTRGQQVTLRCSSQSGHNTVSWYQQALGQGPQFIFQYYREEENGRGNFPPRFSGLQFPNYSSELNVNALELDDSALYLCASTIPGANVLTFGAGSRLTVL.

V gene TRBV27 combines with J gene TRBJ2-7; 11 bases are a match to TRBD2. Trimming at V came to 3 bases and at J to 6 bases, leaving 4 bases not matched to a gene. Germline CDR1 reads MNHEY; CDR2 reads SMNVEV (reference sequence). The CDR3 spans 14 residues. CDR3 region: CASSFSGRGSEQYF. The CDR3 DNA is TGTGCCAGCAGTTTTAGCGGGAGGGGTTCCGAGCAGTACTTC.

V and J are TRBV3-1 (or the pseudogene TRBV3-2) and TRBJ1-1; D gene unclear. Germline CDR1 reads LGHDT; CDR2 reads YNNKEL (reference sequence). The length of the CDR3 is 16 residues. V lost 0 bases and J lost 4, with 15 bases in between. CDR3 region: CASSQDLTTRGTEAFF. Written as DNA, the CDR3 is TGTGCCAGCAGCCAAGATTTGACAACGCGGGGCACTGAAGCTTTCTTT.

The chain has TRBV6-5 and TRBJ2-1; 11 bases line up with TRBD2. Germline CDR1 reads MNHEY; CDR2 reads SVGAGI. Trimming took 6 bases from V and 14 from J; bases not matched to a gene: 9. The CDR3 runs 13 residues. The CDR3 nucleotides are TGTGCCAGCAGCTACGGACTAGCGGGTGTCAAGTTCTTC. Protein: CASSYGLAGVKFF.

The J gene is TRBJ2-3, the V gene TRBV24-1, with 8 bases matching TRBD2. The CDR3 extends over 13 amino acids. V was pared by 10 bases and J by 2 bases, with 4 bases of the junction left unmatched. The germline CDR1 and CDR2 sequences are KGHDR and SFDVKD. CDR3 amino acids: CATATSVTDTQYF. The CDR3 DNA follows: TGTGCCACAGCGACTAGCGTCACAGATACGCAGTATTTT.

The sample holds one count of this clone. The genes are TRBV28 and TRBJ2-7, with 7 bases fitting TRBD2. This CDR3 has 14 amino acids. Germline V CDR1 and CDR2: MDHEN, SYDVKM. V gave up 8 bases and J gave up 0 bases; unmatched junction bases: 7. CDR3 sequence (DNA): TGTGCCAGCGGGATAGCGGGCAGCTCCTACGAGCAGTACTTC. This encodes CASGIAGSSYEQYF.

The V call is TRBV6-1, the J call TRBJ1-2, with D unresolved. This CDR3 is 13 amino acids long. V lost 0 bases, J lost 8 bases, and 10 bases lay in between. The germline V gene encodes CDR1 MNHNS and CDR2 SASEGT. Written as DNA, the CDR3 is TGTGCCAGCAGTGAAGCGGGGATGCGGGGCTACACCTTC. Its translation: CASSEAGMRGYTF.

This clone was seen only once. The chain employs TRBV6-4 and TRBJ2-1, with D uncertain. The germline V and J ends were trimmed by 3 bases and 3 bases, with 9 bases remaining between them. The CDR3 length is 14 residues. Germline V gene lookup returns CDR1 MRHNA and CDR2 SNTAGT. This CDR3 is CASSDSSNYNEQFF. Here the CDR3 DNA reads TGTGCCAGCAGTGATTCGTCAAACTACAATGAGCAGTTCTTC.

In DNA form, the CDR3 reads TGTGCCACCAGCAGAGATGCAGTCGTGGATTTTTTCTTC. Residues: CATSRDAVVDFFF. The chain has TRBV15 and TRBJ2-1; D is unresolved. The germline CDR1 and CDR2 sequences are LNHNV and YYDKDF (reference sequence). V lost 0 bases to trimming and J lost 16 bases, with 16 bases between them. This CDR3 contains 13 residues.

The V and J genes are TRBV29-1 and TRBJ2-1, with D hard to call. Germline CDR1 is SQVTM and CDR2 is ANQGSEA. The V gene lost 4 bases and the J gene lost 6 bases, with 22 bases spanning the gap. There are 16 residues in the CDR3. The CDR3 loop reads CSVARAPGSATNEQFF. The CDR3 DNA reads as TGCAGCGTTGCACGAGCTCCGGGTTCTGCCACCAATGAGCAGTTCTTC.

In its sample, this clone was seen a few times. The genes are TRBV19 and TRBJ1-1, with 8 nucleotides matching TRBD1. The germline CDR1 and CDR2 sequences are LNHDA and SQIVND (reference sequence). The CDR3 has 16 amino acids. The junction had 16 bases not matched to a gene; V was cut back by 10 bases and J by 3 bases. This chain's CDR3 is CATIAGDRITDTEAFF. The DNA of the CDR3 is TGTGCCACCATAGCCGGGGACAGGATCACTGACACTGAAGCTTTCTTT. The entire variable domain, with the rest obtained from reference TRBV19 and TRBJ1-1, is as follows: DGGITQSPKYLFRKEGQNVTLSCEQNLNHDAMYWYRQDPGQGLRLIYYSQIVNDFQKGDIAEGYSVSREKKESFPLTVTSAQKNPTAFYLCATIAGDRITDTEAFFGQGTRLTVV.